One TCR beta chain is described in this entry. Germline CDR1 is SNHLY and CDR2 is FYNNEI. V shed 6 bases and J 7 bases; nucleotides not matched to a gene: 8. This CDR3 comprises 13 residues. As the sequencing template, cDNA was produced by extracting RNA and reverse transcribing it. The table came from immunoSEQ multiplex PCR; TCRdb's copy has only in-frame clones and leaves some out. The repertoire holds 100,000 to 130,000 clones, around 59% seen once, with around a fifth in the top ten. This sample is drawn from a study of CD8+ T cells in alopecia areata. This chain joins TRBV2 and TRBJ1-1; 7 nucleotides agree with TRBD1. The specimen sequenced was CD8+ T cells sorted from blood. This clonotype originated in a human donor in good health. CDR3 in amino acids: CASSDPTGLEAFF. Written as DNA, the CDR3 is TGTGCCAGCAGCGACCCGACAGGGCTTGAAGCTTTCTTT.